This T cell receptor (beta chain) was sequenced in a study of cytomegalovirus exposure and HLA in healthy donors. The overall study: Tens of millions of unique TCRs from HLA-typed donors were held in an early release of data. Study observations and caveats: Fewer than 20,000 TCR beta sequences were associated with HLA alleles at 0.05 false discovery rate in a later analysis. Listed as cytomegalovirus-associated were 150 or so TCR beta chains. Most TCR beta V segments were productive about 87% or about 30% of the time in an earlier analysis.

CDR1 and CDR2 from the germline V gene are SGHRS and YFSETQ. CDR3 length equals 14 residues. V shed 5 bases and J shed 1 base, with 13 bases lying between them. The PCR used 60 Vbeta and 13 Jbeta primers. The method was immunoSEQ multiplex PCR; TCRdb's version includes in-frame clones alone and lacks a portion of them. The sample includes 80,000 to 100,000 clones, more than 65% of them seen just once. Notes on this clone: Antigen specificity is unknown.

The sequence came from a woman under 30 in good health and CMV-seropositive. Sequences were obtained from PBMCs. This rearrangement joins TRBV5-1 to TRBJ2-7; possible D gene TRBD1, 7 bases. The CDR3 bases are TGCGCCAGCAGGCGGGACAGCGGATCCTACGAGCAGTACTTC. Translated: CASRRDSGSYEQYF.